The rows below give T cell receptor beta chains drawn from one sample of a study of radiation and T cells in renal cell carcinoma. The protocol was immunoSEQ multiplex PCR, while the TCRdb copy is restricted to in-frame clones and leaves out a portion. The sample has about 130,000 clones, around 82% seen once. Source: blood, taken from a patient whose treatment included radiotherapy and nephrectomy. The receptor set was obtained from a man in his fifties or sixties with renal cell carcinoma. Each CDR3 is given with its conserved first and last residue. Each record gives: J gene, V gene, CDR3 protein.

J: TRBJ2-7; V: TRBV6-6; CDR3: CASSLQFATPGDEQYF
J: TRBJ1-1; V: TRBV19; CDR3: CASSRDRGTEAFF
J: TRBJ1-1; V: TRBV28; CDR3: CASSRNPRTEGAFF
J: TRBJ2-1; V: TRBV10-3; CDR3: CATEPRLASNEQFF
J: TRBJ2-1; V: TRBV7-2; CDR3: CASSLGLAFDEQFF
J: TRBJ2-1; V: TRBV5-1; CDR3: CASRAGGPGEQFF
J: TRBJ2-5; V: TRBV5-1; CDR3: CASNYRESQETQYF
J: TRBJ2-4; V: TRBV7-9; CDR3: CASSYSGQGLAKNIQYF
J: TRBJ1-1; V: TRBV15; CDR3: CATSIKPPVTEAFF
J: TRBJ1-3; V: TRBV6-6; CDR3: CASSPRTDGNTIYF
J: TRBJ2-5; V: TRBV25-1; CDR3: CASSEYGGSGETQYF
J: TRBJ2-3; V: TRBV6-1; CDR3: CASSAQTRDTQYF
J: TRBJ2-7; V: TRBV5-1; CDR3: CASSLEVPSYEQYF
J: TRBJ2-7; V: TRBV20-1; CDR3: CSARAGYEQYF
J: TRBJ2-2; V: TRBV7-9; CDR3: CASTGLATNTGELFF
J: TRBJ2-5; V: TRBV5-4; CDR3: CASNRGGPEKKTQYF
J: TRBJ1-1; V: TRBV5-5; CDR3: CASSLPAGETEAFF
J: TRBJ2-5; V: TRBV9; CDR3: CASSVGLADQETQYF
J: TRBJ1-1; V: TRBV7-6; CDR3: CASSLERLTEAFF
J: TRBJ2-3; V: TRBV7-2; CDR3: CASRLSSGRGADTQYF
J: TRBJ2-5; V: TRBV28; CDR3: CASTSLETQYF
J: TRBJ2-2; V: TRBV5-1; CDR3: CASSSPPGGNTGELFF
J: TRBJ1-5; V: TRBV19; CDR3: CASSIERAQHF
J: TRBJ2-7; V: TRBV30; CDR3: CAWSAQRLYEQYF
J: TRBJ1-2; V: TRBV29-1; CDR3: CSVGNQGGYGYTF
J: TRBJ1-4; V: TRBV5-4; CDR3: CASSSGTTPNEKLFF
J: TRBJ2-3; V: TRBV7-9; CDR3: CASSLNRDSRPSTDTQYF
J: TRBJ2-7; V: TRBV7-8; CDR3: CASSLGRELSEQYF
J: TRBJ1-2; V: TRBV7-2; CDR3: CASSFDRGLNYGYTF
J: TRBJ2-7; V: TRBV19; CDR3: CASSIVSAGTSSYEQYF
J: TRBJ2-3; V: TRBV7-7; CDR3: CASSFTDRGMQYF
J: TRBJ2-7; V: TRBV5-1; CDR3: CASRHGSQGKTGEQYF
J: TRBJ1-4; V: TRBV6-1; CDR3: CASSEDGGTAFGEKLFF
J: TRBJ1-3; V: TRBV7-2; CDR3: CASSPQGGGNTIYF
J: TRBJ1-1; V: TRBV7-2; CDR3: CASSWDIKRGEAFF
J: TRBJ2-5; V: TRBV7-9; CDR3: CASSPTGVRETQYF
J: TRBJ2-3; V: TRBV5-5; CDR3: CASSPGGLDTQYF
J: TRBJ2-3; V: TRBV6-5; CDR3: CASSYSRGLGTDTQYF
J: TRBJ1-2; V: TRBV4-3; CDR3: CASSQDRGGYGYTF
J: TRBJ2-3; V: TRBV5-1; CDR3: CASSQKNGGTQYF
J: TRBJ1-2; V: TRBV4-3; CDR3: CASSQDFPGGGNYGYTF
J: TRBJ2-1; V: TRBV5-5; CDR3: CASSLTAGNEQFF
J: TRBJ1-1; V: TRBV18; CDR3: CASSPMWTMNTEAFF
J: TRBJ2-2; V: TRBV11-3; CDR3: CASSRTDLNTGELFF
J: TRBJ2-2; V: TRBV7-3; CDR3: CASSRALGTGELFF
J: TRBJ2-1; V: TRBV5-1; CDR3: CASSLGYQPYNEQFF
J: TRBJ1-2; V: TRBV9; CDR3: CASTVEGADYGYTF
J: TRBJ1-1; V: TRBV7-6; CDR3: CASSLLTGGGTEAFF
J: TRBJ1-4; V: TRBV4-1; CDR3: CASSQDPRQPTNEKLFF
J: TRBJ2-3; V: TRBV7-2; CDR3: CASSLWAGLAGGRSDTQYF
J: TRBJ2-5; V: TRBV7-2; CDR3: CASSTRRQETQYF
J: TRBJ2-3; V: TRBV19; CDR3: CASIDLGRTPTDTQYF
J: TRBJ2-5; V: TRBV5-4; CDR3: CASSLRGLFQETQYF
J: TRBJ1-5; V: TRBV18; CDR3: CASSPGTGNNQPQHF
J: TRBJ1-2; V: TRBV7-2; CDR3: CASSPQGADYGYTF